The 15 T cell receptor beta chains presented below share a single source sample, sequenced in a study of PD-L1 blockade in urothelial cancer. Assay used: immunoSEQ multiplex PCR; TCRdb lists only in-frame clones, some missing. This table holds roughly 51,000 clones, 79% found once. Time point defined: pretreatment peripheral blood. Sequences were derived from PBMCs, sampled around atezolizumab (anti-PD-L1) treatment. All receptors derive from a man aged 65 to 85 with urothelial cancer.

The chain combines TRBV5-4 with TRBJ2-7, with no clear D. Deletions cut 0 bases from V and 2 bases from J, with 6 bases between. The length of the CDR3 is 13 residues. Germline CDR1 and CDR2: SGHNT and YYREEE (reference sequence). For the CDR3, the DNA is TGTGCCAGCAGCTTGGCCAATCCCTACGAGCAGTACTTC. As protein: CASSLANPYEQYF.

The chain is built from TRBV28 and TRBJ2-7; 10 positions match TRBD1. Unmatched junction bases numbered 10, after V lost 5 bases and J lost 3 bases. The CDR3 contains 16 residues. Germline values: CDR1 MDHEN, CDR2 SYDVKM. CDR3 in amino acids: CASSTGQGEVDYEQYF. In DNA form, the CDR3 reads TGTGCCAGCAGTACCGGACAGGGGGAAGTTGACTACGAGCAGTACTTC.

The chain joins TRBV7-6 to TRBJ2-1; the D gene is possibly TRBD2 (6 bases). Germline V CDR1 and CDR2: SGHVS, FNYEAQ. Trimming removed 4 bases from V and 0 bases from J, with 19 bases in between. This CDR3 has 18 amino acids. The CDR3 loop reads CASSSLYGDSSSYNEQFF. The CDR3 coding sequence is TGTGCCAGCAGCTCCCTCTACGGGGACTCAAGCTCCTACAATGAGCAGTTCTTC.

The chain combines TRBV6-6 with TRBJ2-2, with 8 bases fitting TRBD2. Trimming removed 6 bases from V and 2 bases from J; junction bases left unmatched: 5. Germline CDR1 MNHNY, CDR2 SVGAGI (reference sequence). There are 15 residues in the CDR3. In nucleotides, the CDR3 is TGTGCCAGCAGCGGAGCGGGAGTTAACACCGGGGAGCTGTTTTTT. Translating gives CASSGAGVNTGELFF.

This chain joins TRBV2 and TRBJ2-3, with 7 bases aligning to TRBD2. The CDR3 spans 14 residues. Germline V gene sequence: CDR1 SNHLY, CDR2 FYNNEI. V gave up 4 bases and J gave up 2 bases; unmatched junction bases: 3. The CDR3 DNA reads TGTGCCAGCAGTGTTGGGAGGGCCACAGATACGCAGTATTTT. Translation gives CASSVGRATDTQYF.

This chain joins TRBV18 and TRBJ2-1; a possible D gene is TRBD2 (5 bases). The CDR3 loop spans 15 amino acids. V shed 3 bases and J shed 0 bases, with 9 bases lying between them. CDR1 KGHSH and CDR2 LQKENI come from the germline V gene. Here the CDR3 DNA reads TGTGCCAGCTCACCGGAGGTGAGCTCCTACAATGAGCAGTTCTTC. Protein sequence: CASSPEVSSYNEQFF.

The rearrangement uses TRBV19 and TRBJ1-2; D perhaps matches TRBD1 (5 bases). CDR1 is LNHDA and CDR2 is SQIVND in the germline V gene (reference sequence). Trimming pared 7 bases from V and 7 bases from J, leaving 19 bases between. The CDR3 covers 14 residues. Written as DNA, the CDR3 is TGTGCCAGTACCATCCAGGGCGCGATCGGTGGCTACACCTTC. Protein product: CASTIQGAIGGYTF.

V gene TRBV7-9 combines with J gene TRBJ2-2, with 11 bases that match TRBD1. Germline values: CDR1 SEHNR, CDR2 FQNEAQ (reference sequence). CDR3 size: 16 residues. With V trimmed by 7 bases and J by 7 bases, 11 bases remained unmatched. The CDR3 bases are TGTGCCAGCATCCTCATCGGGACAGGGGGGATCGGGGAGCTGTTTTTT. It is translated as CASILIGTGGIGELFF.

V and J are TRBV2 and TRBJ1-2; 8 nucleotides line up with TRBD1. CDR3 length equals 16 residues. V shed 6 bases and J 4 bases; nucleotides not matched to a gene: 13. The germline V gene has CDR1 SNHLY and CDR2 FYNNEI. This CDR3 is CASRRTGPAVVYGYTF. The CDR3 nucleotides are TGTGCCAGCAGGAGGACAGGGCCCGCCGTCGTCTATGGCTACACCTTC.

CDR3 in amino acids: CASRLRGSGNTIYF. The CDR3 region has the DNA TGTGCCAGCAGACTGAGGGGGTCGGGAAACACCATATATTTT. This chain uses TRBV6-5 with TRBJ1-3; D perhaps matches TRBD1 (6 bases). The CDR3 has 14 amino acids. CDR1 and CDR2 (germline): MNHEY, SVGAGI. With 6 bases removed from V and 4 bases from J, the gap between germline ends came to 13 bases.

The V call is TRBV27, the J call TRBJ2-1; weak D call: TRBD1 (5 bases). This CDR3 has 13 amino acids. With 3 bases removed from V and 10 bases from J, the gap between germline ends came to 13 bases. Per the germline V gene, CDR1 is MNHEY and CDR2 is SMNVEV (reference sequence). CDR3 region: CASSLGWGREQFF. CDR3 nucleotides: TGTGCCAGCAGTTTGGGATGGGGCCGGGAGCAGTTCTTC.

CDR3 DNA sequence: TGTGCCAGCAGTCCCGGGCCGGGATGGAGAAATGAGCAGTTCTTC. Its protein product is CASSPGPGWRNEQFF. This chain links TRBV28 with TRBJ2-1; D is possibly TRBD2 (5 bases). The germline V and J ends were trimmed by 5 bases and 7 bases, with 18 bases remaining between them. The CDR3 loop spans 15 amino acids. Germline V lookup: CDR1 MDHEN, CDR2 SYDVKM.

This clone showed up just a few times. The J gene is TRBJ1-5, the V gene TRBV4-2, with unresolved D. V was trimmed by 1 base and J by 3 bases, leaving 7 bases between them. Germline V gene lookup returns CDR1 LGHNA and CDR2 YNFKEQ. The CDR3 is 14 residues long. This CDR3 is CASSQGRDNQPQHF. The CDR3 DNA reads as TGTGCCAGCAGCCAAGGTCGAGACAATCAGCCCCAGCATTTT.

The chain combines TRBV28 with TRBJ1-2, with a tentative D call TRBD1 (5 bases). The CDR3 consists of 13 residues. With 8 bases removed from V and 3 bases from J, the gap between germline ends came to 13 bases. The V gene's germline CDR1 is MDHEN and CDR2 SYDVKM. This chain's CDR3 is CASRSGGHYGYTF. The CDR3 region has the DNA TGTGCCAGCCGCAGCGGGGGACACTATGGCTACACCTTC.

In its sample, this clone was seen once. The chain carries TRBV5-3 and TRBJ2-7, with 8 bases matching TRBD2. TRBV5-3 qualifies as an ORF whose function is uncertain. The CDR3 is 17 amino acids. The trim removed 4 bases at V and 5 bases at J, leaving 17 bases unmatched. CDR3 sequence reads: CARSPVIERELNNEQYF. In DNA form, the CDR3 reads TGTGCCAGAAGCCCGGTTATCGAGCGGGAGTTGAACAACGAGCAGTACTTC.